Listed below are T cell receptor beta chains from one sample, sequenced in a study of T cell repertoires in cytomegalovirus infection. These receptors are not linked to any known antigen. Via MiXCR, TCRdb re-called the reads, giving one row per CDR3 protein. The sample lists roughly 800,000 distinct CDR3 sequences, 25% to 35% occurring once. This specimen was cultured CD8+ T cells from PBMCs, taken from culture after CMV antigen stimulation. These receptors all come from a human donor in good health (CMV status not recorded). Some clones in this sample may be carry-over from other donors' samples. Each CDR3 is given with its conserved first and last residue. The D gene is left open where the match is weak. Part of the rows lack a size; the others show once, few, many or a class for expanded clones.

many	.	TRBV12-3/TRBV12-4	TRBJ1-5	CASSLGRPGIQPQHF	TGTGCCAGCAGTTTAGGGAGGCCAGGGATCCAGCCCCAGCATTTT
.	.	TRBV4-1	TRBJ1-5	CASSQEWGAPQPQHF	TGCGCCAGCAGCCAAGAGTGGGGGGCCCCTCAGCCCCAGCATTTT
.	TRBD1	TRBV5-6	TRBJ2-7	CASSLGSGTGLGEQYF	TGTGCCAGCAGCTTGGGGTCCGGGACAGGACTCGGCGAGCAGTACTTC
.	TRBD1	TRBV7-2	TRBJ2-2	CASSLRDRTSNTGELFF	TGTGCCAGCAGCTTACGGGACAGGACCTCGAACACCGGGGAGCTGTTTTTT
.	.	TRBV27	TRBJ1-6	CASSFGREGSPLHF	TGTGCCAGCAGTTTCGGCAGGGAGGGATCACCCCTCCACTTT
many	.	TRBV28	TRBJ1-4	CASSSRGGALELFF	TGTGCCAGCAGTTCCCGGGGAGGGGCCTTAGAACTGTTTTTT
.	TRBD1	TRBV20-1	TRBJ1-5	CSAGLQGAPGQPQHF	TGCAGTGCTGGCCTTCAGGGGGCTCCGGGACAGCCCCAGCATTTT
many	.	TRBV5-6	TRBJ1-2	CASSQNLRYGYTF	TGTGCCAGCAGCCAGAACCTAAGATATGGCTACACCTTC
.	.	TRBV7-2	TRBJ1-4	CASSLYGPTNEKLFF	TGTGCCAGCAGCTTATACGGCCCAACTAATGAAAAACTGTTTTTT
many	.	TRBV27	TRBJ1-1	CASSPGTMNTEAFF	TGTGCCAGCTCCCCTGGGACCATGAACACTGAAGCTTTCTTT
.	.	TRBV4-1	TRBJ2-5	CASSQAFEATPGETQYF	TGCGCCAGCAGCCAAGCCTTTGAGGCGACCCCGGGAGAGACCCAGTACTTC
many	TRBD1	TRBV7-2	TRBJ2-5	CASSLGLRVRGQETQYF	TGTGCCAGCAGCTTAGGACTGCGAGTCAGGGGGCAAGAGACCCAGTACTTC
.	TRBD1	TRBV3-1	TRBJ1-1	CASSQETGGITEAFF	TGTGCCAGCAGCCAGGAGACAGGGGGGATCACTGAAGCTTTCTTT
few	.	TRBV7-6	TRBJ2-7	CASTKSVGAGEQYF	TGTGCCAGCACCAAGTCGGTGGGGGCAGGCGAGCAGTACTTC
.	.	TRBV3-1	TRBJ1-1	CASSPEGKQLNTEAFF	TGTGCCAGCAGCCCGGAGGGCAAACAACTGAACACTGAAGCTTTCTTT
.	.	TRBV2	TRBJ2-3	CASSEGDSSTDTQYF	TGTGCCAGCAGTGAAGGGGACTCGTCCACAGATACGCAGTATTTT
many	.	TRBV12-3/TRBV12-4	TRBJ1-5	CASSEGDQPQHF	TGTGCCAGCAGTGAGGGCGATCAGCCCCAGCATTTT
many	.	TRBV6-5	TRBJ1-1	CASSYEGVPPMNTEAFF	TGTGCCAGCAGTTACGAAGGGGTCCCGCCTATGAACACTGAAGCTTTCTTT
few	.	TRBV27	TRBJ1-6	CASSLQTASPLHF	TGTGCCAGCAGTTTGCAGACAGCTTCACCCCTCCACTTT
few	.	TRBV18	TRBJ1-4	CASSPAGENEKLFF	TGTGCCAGCTCACCAGCAGGGGAGAATGAAAAACTGTTTTTT
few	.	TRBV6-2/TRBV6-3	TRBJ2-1	CASSYSRTNEQFF	TGTGCCAGCAGTTACTCCAGAACTAATGAGCAGTTCTTC
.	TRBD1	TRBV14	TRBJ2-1	CASSPGQAYLYNEQFF	TGTGCCAGCAGCCCAGGACAGGCATACCTCTACAATGAGCAGTTCTTC
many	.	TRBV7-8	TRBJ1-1	CASSLTRTEAFF	TGTGCCAGCAGCTTAACGAGGACTGAAGCTTTCTTT
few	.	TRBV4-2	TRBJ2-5	CASSQDNEGFETQYF	TGTGCCAGCAGCCAAGATAATGAGGGATTCGAGACCCAGTACTTC
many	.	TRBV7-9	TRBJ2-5	CASSPPGARETQYF	TGTGCCAGCAGCCCGCCGGGGGCTAGAGAGACCCAGTACTTC
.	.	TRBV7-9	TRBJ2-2	CASTPRLPHLTGELFF	TGTGCCAGCACCCCTAGACTCCCTCACCTCACCGGGGAGCTGTTTTTT
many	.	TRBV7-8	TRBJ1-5	CASSLARAGTGRQSNQPQHF	TGTGCCAGCAGCTTAGCGAGGGCGGGCACCGGGAGACAGAGCAATCAGCCCCAGCATTTT
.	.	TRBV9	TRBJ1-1	CASSVGSNTEAFF	TGTGCCAGCAGCGTAGGATCGAACACTGAAGCTTTCTTT
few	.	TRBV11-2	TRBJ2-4	CASSLEPGAKNIQYF	TGTGCCAGCAGCTTAGAACCGGGGGCCAAAAACATTCAGTACTTC
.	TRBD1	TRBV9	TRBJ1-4	CASSDGTGKEKLFF	TGTGCCAGCAGCGACGGGACAGGGAAAGAAAAACTGTTTTTT
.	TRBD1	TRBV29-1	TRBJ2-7	CSVEGDRDHEQYF	TGCAGCGTTGAAGGGGACAGGGACCACGAGCAGTACTTC
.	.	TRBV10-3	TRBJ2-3	CAISEPAASTDTQYF	TGTGCCATCAGTGAACCAGCGGCTAGCACAGATACGCAGTATTTT
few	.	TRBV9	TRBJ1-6	CASSVGRTVSYNSPLHF	TGTGCCAGCAGCGTAGGACGGACTGTCTCCTATAATTCACCCCTCCACTTT
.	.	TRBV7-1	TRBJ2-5	CASSYRPRDQETQYF	TGTGCCAGCAGCTACCGGCCCCGCGACCAAGAGACCCAGTACTTC
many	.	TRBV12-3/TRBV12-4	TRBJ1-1	CASSFGIVWGNRPSSWGINTEAFF	TGTGCCAGCAGTTTCGGTATCGTGTGGGGAAACCGTCCCTCCAGCTGGGGGATTAACACTGAAGCTTTCTTT
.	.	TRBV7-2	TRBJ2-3	CASRRPGTDTQYF	TGTGCCAGCAGGCGCCCAGGGACAGATACGCAGTATTTT
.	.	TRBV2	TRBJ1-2	CASRGKTRYTF	TGTGCCAGCAGAGGGAAGACTCGCTACACCTTC
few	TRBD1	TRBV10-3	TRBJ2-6	CAISESRGTGFSGANVLTF	TGTGCCATCAGTGAGTCCCGCGGGACAGGGTTCTCTGGGGCCAACGTCCTGACTTTC
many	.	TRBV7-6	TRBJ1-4	CASSVTPSGGEKLFF	TGTGCCAGCAGCGTAACCCCGTCGGGGGGAGAAAAACTGTTTTTT
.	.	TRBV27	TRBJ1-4	CASSLVKQTNEKLFF	TGTGCCAGCAGTTTGGTTAAACAGACCAATGAAAAACTGTTTTTT
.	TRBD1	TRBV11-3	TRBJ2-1	CASSPWTGNNEQFF	TGTGCCAGCAGCCCCTGGACAGGGAACAATGAGCAGTTCTTC
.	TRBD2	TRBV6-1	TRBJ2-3	CASGFLAGATSTDTQYF	TGTGCCAGCGGATTTCTAGCGGGGGCAACTAGCACAGATACGCAGTATTTT
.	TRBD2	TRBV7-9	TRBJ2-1	CVSRHSGGGGNEQFF	TGTGTCAGCAGACACAGCGGGGGCGGAGGGAATGAGCAGTTCTTC
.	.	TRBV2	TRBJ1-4	CASSVLQEEKLFF	TGTGCCAGCAGTGTACTCCAGGAGGAAAAACTGTTTTTT
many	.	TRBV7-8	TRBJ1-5	CASSLSLGGQPQHF	TGTGCCAGCAGCTTAAGCCTTGGGGGTCAGCCCCAGCATTTT
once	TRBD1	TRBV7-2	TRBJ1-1	CASSEDRGRGLLGNTEAFF	TGTGCCAGCAGCGAAGACAGGGGGCGCGGCCTTTTGGGGAACACTGAAGCTTTCTTT
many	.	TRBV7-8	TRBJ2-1	CASSSLTGSYNEQFF	TGTGCCAGCAGCTCTTTGACAGGCTCCTACAATGAGCAGTTCTTC
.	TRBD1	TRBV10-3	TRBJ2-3	CAIRTGSLGEDTQYF	TGTGCCATCAGGACAGGGTCGCTGGGGGAAGATACGCAGTATTTT
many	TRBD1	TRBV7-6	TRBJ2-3	CASSLAARGNLFTDTQYF	TGTGCCAGCAGCTTAGCTGCCAGGGGGAACCTGTTCACAGATACGCAGTATTTT
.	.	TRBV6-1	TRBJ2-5	CASSSQEDLGTQYF	TGTGCCAGCAGTTCCCAGGAGGATCTTGGGACCCAGTACTTC
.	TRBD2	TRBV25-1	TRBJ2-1	CATSAGSSYNEQFF	TGTGCCACCTCAGCGGGGAGCTCCTACAATGAGCAGTTCTTC
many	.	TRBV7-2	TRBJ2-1	CASSLGDGSYYNEQFF	TGTGCCAGCAGCTTAGGGGACGGCAGTTACTACAATGAGCAGTTCTTC
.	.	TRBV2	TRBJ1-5	CASRGGENSNQPQHF	TGTGCCAGCAGGGGAGGGGAGAATAGCAATCAGCCCCAGCATTTT
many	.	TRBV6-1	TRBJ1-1	CASSEAIGDPEAFF	TGTGCCAGCAGTGAAGCTATTGGGGATCCTGAAGCTTTCTTT
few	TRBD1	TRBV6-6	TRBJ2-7	CASSYEDREQERTYEQYF	TGTGCCAGCAGTTACGAGGACAGGGAGCAGGAAAGGACCTACGAGCAGTACTTC
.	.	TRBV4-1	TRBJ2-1	CASSQDGPAGADEQFF	TGCGCCAGCAGCCAAGATGGGCCGGCGGGGGCGGATGAGCAGTTCTTC
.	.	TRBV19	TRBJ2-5	CASSKAASGVQETQYF	TGTGCCAGTAGTAAGGCAGCCTCGGGGGTCCAAGAGACCCAGTACTTC